This T cell receptor (beta chain) was captured by sequencing in a study of blood T cell repertoires in COVID-19. About the study: The United States, Italy and Spain were the sources of the acute and convalescent COVID-19 samples. PBMCs, B-cell-depleted T cells, or T cells provided the cDNA or gDNA that made up the material.

Study processing details: Amplifying reference gene primers gave estimates of nucleated cell counts. Profiling relied on immunoSEQ multiplex PCR, and the TCRdb table lists in-frame clones only, not all of them. That table gives V, J and clone size, and the DNA gave D and trimming. The sample holds tens of thousands of clones, more than 80% seen once. V shed 0 bases and J shed 4 bases, with 14 bases lying between them. CDR1 SGHTS and CDR2 YDEGEE come from the germline V gene. The CDR3 consists of 16 residues. V is TRBV5-8 and J is TRBJ1-5; D is uncertain. This TCR was sampled from a man between 45 and 60 years old with active or convalescent COVID-19. Sequencing used peripheral blood. Here the CDR3 DNA reads TGTGCCAGCAGCTTGGCCACTGAGTCGATTAATCAGCCCCAGCATTTT. Translating gives CASSLATESINQPQHF.